Included here is one TCR beta chain sequence, with context. Germline values: CDR1 KGHDR, CDR2 SFDVKD. The trim removed 0 bases at V and 5 bases at J, leaving 7 bases unmatched. This CDR3 is 16 amino acids long. These data originate in a study of blood T cell repertoires in COVID-19. Across the study: Sites in the United States, Italy and Spain provided acute and convalescent COVID-19 samples. PBMCs, B-cell-depleted T cells, or T cells provided the cDNA or gDNA that made up the material.

As handled by the study authors: The assay estimated nucleated cells by amplifying reference gene primers. This table comes from immunoSEQ multiplex PCR, and its TCRdb copy is limited to in-frame clones, with some not included. For V, J and clone size, that table is used; D and trimming come from the DNA. The sample shows approximately 90,000 clones, 80% to 85% of them seen only once. The material sequenced was peripheral blood. The rearrangement links TRBV24-1 to TRBJ2-3; TRBD2 aligns across 7 bases. The clonotype was recovered from a woman older than 75 with active or convalescent COVID-19. CDR3 loop: CATSDLGQRGVDTQYF. The CDR3 nucleotides read TGTGCCACCAGTGATTTGGGGCAGCGGGGTGTAGATACGCAGTATTTT.